This TCR beta chain is drawn from a study of T cells in Graves' hyperthyroidism and ophthalmopathy. TCR beta CDR3 regions were amplified from RNA. With the HTBI primer set, the TCR CDR3 went through a first round of RT-PCR. TCRdb itself ran the multiplex PCR reads through MiXCR, one entry per CDR3 protein. The sample includes about 290,000 distinct CDR3 sequences, 12% to 15% seen only once; the top ten take 7.9%. The CDR3 contains 16 residues. The germline V gene encodes CDR1 SEHNR and CDR2 FQNEAQ (reference sequence). V trimming: 4 bases; J trimming: 5 bases; junction bases outside the gene matches: 12. In this sample, this clonotype turned up many times.

Material: blood. This TCR was sampled from a woman between 40 and 55 years old with Graves' hyperthyroidism. The chain is built from TRBV7-9 and TRBJ1-2, with 8 bases aligning to TRBD1. CDR3 in amino acids: CASSSIMPGGAYGYTF. For the CDR3, the DNA is TGTGCCAGCAGCTCAATTATGCCAGGGGGCGCTTATGGCTACACCTTC.